Each of the 8 T cell receptor beta chains below was sequenced from the same sample in a study of ipilimumab plus nivolumab after autologous stem cell transplantation. The protocol was immunoSEQ multiplex PCR, while the TCRdb copy is restricted to in-frame clones and leaves out a portion. Seen here are tens of thousands of clones, about 83% observed once, and the top ten hold roughly 2%. The specimen comprised PBMCs, sampled in a trial of ipilimumab plus nivolumab as post-transplant consolidation. These receptors were obtained from a male donor with diffuse large B-cell lymphoma.

The chain joins TRBV4-1 to TRBJ1-2; 9 bases align to TRBD1. Germline CDR1 is MGHRA and CDR2 is YSYEKL. V lost 6 bases to trimming and J lost 10 bases; unmatched junction nucleotides: 9. The CDR3 is 13 residues long. The CDR3 sequence: CASRSEDRGYYTF. The CDR3, as DNA: TGCGCCAGCAGGTCGGAGGACAGGGGTTACTACACCTTC.

The chain joins TRBV5-1 to TRBJ2-7; 7 bases are a match to TRBD1. The CDR3 runs 13 residues. The trim removed 7 bases at V and 0 bases at J, leaving 4 bases unmatched. CDR1 and CDR2 (germline): SGHRS, YFSETQ. In nucleotides, the CDR3 is TGCGCCAGCCTTGGGGACAGCTCCTACGAGCAGTACTTC. Its protein product is CASLGDSSYEQYF.

This clone has only a few counts. The rearrangement uses TRBV2 and TRBJ2-5; D not certain. Germline V CDR1 and CDR2: SNHLY, FYNNEI. Trimming stripped 7 bases from V and 5 bases from J, with 11 bases between. The CDR3 spans 12 residues. Written as DNA, the CDR3 is TGTGCCAGCACCCTGACACGGGAGACCCAGTACTTC. This sequence encodes CASTLTRETQYF.

The chain carries TRBV7-2 and TRBJ2-4; TRBD2 agrees at 16 bases. Per germline, CDR1 SGHTA and CDR2 FQGNSA. V shed 5 bases and J 11 bases; nucleotides not matched to a gene: 9. CDR3 length equals 16 residues. The CDR3 reads CASSPPGTSGGAVQYF. CDR3 sequence (DNA): TGTGCCAGCAGCCCCCCCGGGACTAGCGGGGGGGCGGTTCAGTACTTC.

The chain is built from TRBV18 and TRBJ1-5; TRBD1 aligns across 10 bases. The V and J ends lost 4 bases and 1 base, in that order; junction bases with no gene match: 4. CDR1 is KGHSH and CDR2 is LQKENI in the germline V gene. CDR3 length: 16 amino acids. CDR3: CASSQGTGASNQPQHF. For the CDR3, the DNA is TGTGCCAGCTCACAAGGGACAGGGGCCAGCAATCAGCCCCAGCATTTT.

J is TRBJ1-2 and V is TRBV14; the D is unclear. V lost 5 bases to trimming and J lost 4 bases, with 8 bases between them. The germline gives CDR1 SGHDN, CDR2 FVKESK. The CDR3 totals 12 residues. The CDR3 DNA reads TGTGCCAGCAGCTCGAGTCCCTATGGCTACACCTTC. Amino acids: CASSSSPYGYTF.

To note about this clone: Other nucleotide sequences in the sample specify the same CDR3. V usage is TRBV5-1 and J usage is TRBJ1-5; a weak D match, TRBD1 (5 bases). Germline-derived CDR1 and CDR2 are SGHRS and YFSETQ. Between the trimmed V and J ends, which lost 0 bases and 7 bases, there was a span of 11 bases. The CDR3 spans 14 residues. DNA of the CDR3: TGCGCCAGCAGCTTGGACGGGGGGGGACAGCCCCAGCATTTT. This encodes CASSLDGGGQPQHF.

The chain employs TRBV30 and TRBJ2-5; 9 bases are shared with TRBD2. Per the germline V gene, CDR1 is GTSNPN and CDR2 is SVGIG (reference sequence). The CDR3 totals 16 residues. J gave up 3 bases and V 1 base, and 9 bases lay outside the gene matches. CDR3 sequence: CAWSALSGGHKETQYF. The CDR3 DNA reads TGTGCCTGGAGTGCGCTTAGCGGGGGACACAAAGAGACCCAGTACTTC. Combining the CDR3 with reference TRBV30 and TRBJ2-5 gives the whole variable domain SQTIHQWPATLVQPVGSPLSLECTVEGTSNPNLYWYRQAAGRGLQLLFYSVGIGQISSEVPQNLSASRPQDRQFILSSKKLLLSDSGFYLCAWSALSGGHKETQYFGPGTRLLVL.